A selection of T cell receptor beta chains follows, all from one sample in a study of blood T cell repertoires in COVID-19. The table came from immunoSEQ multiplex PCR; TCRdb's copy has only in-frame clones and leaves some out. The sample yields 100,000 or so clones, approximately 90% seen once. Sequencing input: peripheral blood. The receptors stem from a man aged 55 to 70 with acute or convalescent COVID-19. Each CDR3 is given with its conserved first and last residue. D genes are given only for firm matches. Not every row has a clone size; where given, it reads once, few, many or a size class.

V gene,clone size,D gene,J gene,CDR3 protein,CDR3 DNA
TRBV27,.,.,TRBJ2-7,CASSLVWGGTASYEQYF,TGTGCCAGCAGTTTAGTATGGGGTGGGACTGCCTCCTACGAGCAGTACTTC
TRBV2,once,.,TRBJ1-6,CASKMTAGRNPNSPLHF,TGTGCCTCAAAAATGACGGCAGGGCGGAATCCGAATTCACCCCTCCACTTT
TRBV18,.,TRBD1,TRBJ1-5,CASSPLSTGGNQPQHF,TGTGCCAGCTCACCACTATCCACAGGGGGGAATCAGCCCCAGCATTTT
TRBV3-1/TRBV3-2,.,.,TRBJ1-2,CASSRWGSSDGYTF,TGTGCCAGCAGCCGCTGGGGCTCGTCGGATGGCTACACCTTC
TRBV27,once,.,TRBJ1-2,CASSLIDFNYGYTF,TGTGCCAGCAGTTTAATTGACTTTAACTATGGCTACACCTTC
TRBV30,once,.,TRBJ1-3,CAWSVLLGAGNTIYF,TGTGCCTGGAGTGTACTATTAGGGGCAGGAAACACCATATATTTT
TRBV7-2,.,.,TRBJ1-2,CASSLGQVYGYTF,TGTGCCAGCAGCTTAGGACAGGTCTATGGCTACACCTTC
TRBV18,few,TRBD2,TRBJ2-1,CASSPPGGRVYNEQFF,TGTGCCAGCTCACCCCCGGGGGGTCGGGTGTACAATGAGCAGTTCTTC
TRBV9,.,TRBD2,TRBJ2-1,CASSPDGLAGTSYNEQFF,TGTGCCAGCAGCCCCGACGGACTAGCGGGGACCTCCTACAATGAGCAGTTCTTC
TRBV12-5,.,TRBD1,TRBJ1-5,CASGPTGQGIGQPQHF,TGTGCTAGTGGTCCAACCGGACAGGGGATCGGTCAGCCCCAGCATTTT
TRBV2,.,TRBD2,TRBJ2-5,CASVGSGSRETQYF,TGTGCCAGCGTCGGTAGCGGGAGTAGAGAGACCCAGTACTTC
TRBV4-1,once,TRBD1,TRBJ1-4,CASSQVDRGREKLFF,TGCGCCAGCAGCCAAGTGGACAGGGGGAGGGAAAAACTGTTTTTT
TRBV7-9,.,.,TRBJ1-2,CASSLARSNYGYTF,TGTGCCAGCAGCTTAGCGCGGAGCAACTATGGCTACACCTTC
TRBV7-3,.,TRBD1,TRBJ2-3,CASSPTPTGGADTQYF,TGTGCCAGCAGCCCTACCCCGACAGGGGGTGCAGATACGCAGTATTTT
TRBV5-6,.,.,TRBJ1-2,CASSNRVGYTF,TGTGCCAGCAGCAACAGGGTTGGCTACACCTTC
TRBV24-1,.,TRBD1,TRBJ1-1,CATRRDRGLLGDTEAFF,TGTGCCACCAGAAGGGACAGGGGCCTCTTAGGGGACACTGAAGCTTTCTTT
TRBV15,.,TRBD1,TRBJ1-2,CATSSQTGVAHYGYTF,TGTGCCACCAGCAGCCAGACAGGGGTCGCCCACTATGGCTACACCTTC
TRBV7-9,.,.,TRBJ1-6,CASSFFAGVAYNSPLHF,TGTGCCAGCAGCTTTTTCGCAGGCGTCGCCTATAATTCACCCCTCCACTTT
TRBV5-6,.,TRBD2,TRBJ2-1,CASSQLAGDKNEQFF,TGTGCCAGCAGCCAGCTAGCGGGAGATAAAAATGAGCAGTTCTTC
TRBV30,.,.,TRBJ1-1,CAWRGRANTEAFF,TGTGCCTGGAGGGGCAGAGCGAACACTGAAGCTTTCTTT
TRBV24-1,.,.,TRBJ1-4,CATSTGSQREKLFF,TGTGCCACCAGTACAGGGTCTCAGCGGGAAAAACTGTTTTTT
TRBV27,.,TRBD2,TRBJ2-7,CASSLRGRRYEQYF,TGTGCCAGCAGTTTACGCGGGAGGAGATACGAGCAGTACTTC
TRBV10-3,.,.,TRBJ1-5,CAITSGADQPQHF,TGTGCCATCACTAGCGGGGCCGATCAGCCCCAGCATTTT
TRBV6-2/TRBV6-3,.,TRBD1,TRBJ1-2,CASSYSQGVRGYTF,TGTGCCAGCAGTTACTCCCAGGGGGTGAGGGGCTACACCTTC
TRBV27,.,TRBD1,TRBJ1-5,CASRQGTVSNQPQHF,TGTGCCAGCAGACAGGGGACAGTGAGCAATCAGCCCCAGCATTTT
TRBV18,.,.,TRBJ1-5,CASSPIENQPQHF,TGTGCCAGCTCACCAATTGAGAATCAGCCCCAGCATTTT
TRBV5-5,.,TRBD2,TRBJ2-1,CASILGWSGRANEQFF,TGTGCCAGCATCCTGGGTTGGAGCGGGAGGGCCAATGAGCAGTTCTTC
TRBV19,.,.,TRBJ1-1,CASSIGAGLDAEAFF,TGTGCCAGTAGTATAGGGGCAGGGTTGGATGCTGAAGCTTTCTTT
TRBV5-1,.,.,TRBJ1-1,CASSLVQGSEAFF,TGCGCCAGCAGCTTAGTACAGGGCTCTGAAGCTTTCTTT
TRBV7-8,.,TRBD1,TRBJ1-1,CASTLPGGYTEAFF,TGTGCCAGCACCCTCCCAGGGGGCTACACTGAAGCTTTCTTT
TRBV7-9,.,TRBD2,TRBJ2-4,CASSPGRVAKNIQYF,TGTGCCAGCAGCCCCGGGAGGGTGGCCAAAAACATTCAGTACTTC
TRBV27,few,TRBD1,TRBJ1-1,CASSSYRGKNTEAFF,TGTGCCAGCAGTTCATACAGGGGGAAGAACACTGAAGCTTTCTTT
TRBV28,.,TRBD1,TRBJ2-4,CASSSNRDSLSKNIQYF,TGTGCCAGCAGTTCCAACCGGGACAGCTTATCCAAAAACATTCAGTACTTC
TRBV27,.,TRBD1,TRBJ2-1,CASSLRTGTYNEQFF,TGTGCCAGCAGTTTGAGGACAGGAACTTACAATGAGCAGTTCTTC
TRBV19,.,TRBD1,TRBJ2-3,CASSIDRTGGRDTQYF,TGTGCCAGTAGTATAGATCGAACAGGGGGCAGGGATACGCAGTATTTT
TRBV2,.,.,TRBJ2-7,CASNLRGAYEQYF,TGTGCCAGCAACCTCCGTGGGGCTTACGAGCAGTACTTC
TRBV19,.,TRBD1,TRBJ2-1,CASSILGTDYNEQFF,TGTGCCAGTAGTATCCTTGGGACAGATTACAATGAGCAGTTCTTC
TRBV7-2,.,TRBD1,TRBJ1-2,CASSLPPGQTYGYTF,TGTGCCAGCAGCTTGCCACCGGGACAGACCTATGGCTACACCTTC
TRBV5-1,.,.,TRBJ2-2,CASSAGGENTGELFF,TGCGCCAGCAGCGCAGGAGGAGAGAACACCGGGGAGCTGTTTTTT
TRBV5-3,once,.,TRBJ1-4,CARSLEGRGWEKLFF,TGTGCCAGAAGCTTGGAAGGCAGGGGATGGGAAAAACTGTTTTTT
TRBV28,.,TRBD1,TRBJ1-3,CASSSATGGNTIYF,TGTGCCAGCAGTTCGGCGACAGGGGGAAACACCATATATTTT
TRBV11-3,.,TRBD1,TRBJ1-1,CASRLTGGTEAFF,TGTGCCAGCAGGTTGACAGGGGGCACTGAAGCTTTCTTT
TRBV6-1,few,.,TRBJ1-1,CASREGGTEAFF,TGTGCCAGCCGTGAGGGAGGGACTGAAGCTTTCTTT
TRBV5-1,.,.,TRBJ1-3,CASSPQGGGASGNTIYF,TGCGCCAGCAGCCCGCAAGGGGGGGGCGCCTCTGGAAACACCATATATTTT
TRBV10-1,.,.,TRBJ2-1,CASSDLQGDTTYNEQFF,TGCGCCAGCAGTGACTTACAGGGCGACACCACCTACAATGAGCAGTTCTTC
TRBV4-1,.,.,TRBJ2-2,CASSQDYAGNFYTGELFF,TGCGCCAGCAGCCAAGATTACGCAGGGAACTTTTACACCGGGGAGCTGTTTTTT
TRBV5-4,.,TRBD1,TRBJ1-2,CASSLDGGTGNRGYTF,TGTGCCAGCAGCTTGGATGGGGGGACAGGGAATCGGGGCTACACCTTC
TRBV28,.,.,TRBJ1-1,CASSLADMNTEAFF,TGTGCCAGCAGTTTAGCGGACATGAACACTGAAGCTTTCTTT
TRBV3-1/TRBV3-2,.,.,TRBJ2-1,CASSQDPLRAYNEQFF,TGTGCCAGCAGCCAAGACCCTCTGCGGGCCTACAATGAGCAGTTCTTC
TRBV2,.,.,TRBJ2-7,CASSRSAEQYF,TGTGCCAGCAGTCGGTCCGCCGAGCAGTACTTC
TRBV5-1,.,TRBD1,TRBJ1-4,CASSWTGNEKLFF,TGCGCCAGCAGCTGGACAGGAAATGAAAAACTGTTTTTT
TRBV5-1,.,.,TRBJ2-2,CASSLRGPPGELFF,TGCGCCAGCAGCTTGCGCGGGCCCCCCGGGGAGCTGTTTTTT
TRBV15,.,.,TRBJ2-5,CATSRQEEIETQYF,TGTGCCACCAGCAGACAGGAGGAGATAGAGACCCAGTACTTC
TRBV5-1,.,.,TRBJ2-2,CASSPRAGLNTGELFF,TGCGCCAGCAGCCCCCGGGCAGGGCTTAACACCGGGGAGCTGTTTTTT
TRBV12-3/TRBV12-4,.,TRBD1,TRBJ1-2,CASSFEGAGGYTF,TGTGCCAGCAGTTTTGAGGGGGCCGGGGGCTACACCTTC
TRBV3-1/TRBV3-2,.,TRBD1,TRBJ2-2,CASSDRQGGTGELFF,TGTGCCAGCAGCGACCGACAGGGCGGCACCGGGGAGCTGTTTTTT
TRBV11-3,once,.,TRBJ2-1,CASSTITGYNEQFF,TGTGCCAGCAGCACGATAACAGGGTACAATGAGCAGTTCTTC
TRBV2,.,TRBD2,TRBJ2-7,CASRQEGLAGEQYF,TGTGCCAGCAGACAGGAGGGACTAGCGGGAGAGCAGTACTTC
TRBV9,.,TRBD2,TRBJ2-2,CASSVTGLAATGELFF,TGTGCCAGCAGCGTAACAGGACTAGCGGCTACCGGGGAGCTGTTTTTT